The 6 T cell receptor beta chains reported below all come from one sample, sequenced in a study of cytomegalovirus exposure and HLA in healthy donors. PCR involved 60 Vbeta and 13 Jbeta primers. Sequencing used immunoSEQ multiplex PCR; TCRdb keeps in-frame clones, though not all of them. Among more than 70,000 clones, 75% to 85% were seen once, and the ten largest hold roughly 3.2%. The material sequenced was PBMCs. The receptors were sampled from a man between 50 and 59 years old in good health and CMV-seropositive.

This clone occurred once. CDR3 nucleotide sequence: TGCGCCAGCAGCTTGGATGGGGGAGGAGATACGCAGTATTTT. It encodes CASSLDGGGDTQYF. V gene TRBV5-1 combines with J gene TRBJ2-3, with a possible D match to TRBD2 (6 bases). The CDR3 contains 14 residues. CDR1 and CDR2 from the germline V gene are SGHRS and YFSETQ. Trimming took 0 bases from V and 5 from J, leaving 10 bases between them.

This rearrangement joins TRBV19 to TRBJ2-2; TRBD2 aligns across 9 bases. V trimming: 6 bases; J trimming: 3 bases; junction bases outside the gene matches: 8. CDR3 length: 16 residues. CDR1 and CDR2 (germline): LNHDA, SQIVND (reference sequence). This CDR3 reads CASSRSGSQDTGELFF. CDR3 DNA: TGTGCCAGTAGCCGTAGCGGGAGTCAAGACACCGGGGAGCTGTTTTTT.

The chain links TRBV6-5 to TRBJ2-2; 11 bases map to TRBD2. Germline V gives CDR1 MNHEY, CDR2 SVGAGI. V gave up 6 bases and J gave up 1 base; unmatched junction bases: 1. The CDR3 is made up of 15 amino acids. The CDR3 here is CASRLAGGNTGELFF. The CDR3 region has the DNA TGTGCCAGCAGGCTAGCGGGAGGGAACACCGGGGAGCTGTTTTTT.

The chain carries TRBV6-6 and TRBJ1-1; weak D call: TRBD1 (6 bases). Germline values: CDR1 MNHNY, CDR2 SVGAGI (reference sequence). V dropped 10 bases and J dropped 3 bases, with 9 bases sitting between them. CDR3 length: 11 residues. CDR3 DNA: TGTGCCACTTCAGGGGACACTGAAGCTTTCTTT. It encodes CATSGDTEAFF.

The genes are TRBV19 and TRBJ2-2, with TRBD1 matching over 8 bases. Trimming removed 3 bases from V and 1 base from J; junction bases left unmatched: 4. From germline, CDR1 is LNHDA and CDR2 SQIVND (reference sequence). This CDR3 region has 16 residues. The CDR3 DNA is TGTGCCAGTAGTATTCTAGGACAGGGGAACACCGGGGAGCTGTTTTTT. Its translation: CASSILGQGNTGELFF.

The chain couples TRBV14 to TRBJ1-5; TRBD1 aligns across 7 bases. Germline CDR1 and CDR2: SGHDN and FVKESK. V trimming: 0 bases; J trimming: 1 base; junction bases outside the gene matches: 15. The CDR3 extends over 20 amino acids. DNA of the CDR3: TGTGCCAGCAGCCAAGATACGATGGGTAGGGGGCGGTTGAGCAATCAGCCCCAGCATTTT. Protein sequence: CASSQDTMGRGRLSNQPQHF.